This T cell receptor (beta chain) was sequenced for a study of blood T cell repertoires in COVID-19. Recruitment covered fewer than 25 US areas and drew participants whose ages spanned about 18 to 95 years. Germline trimming cut 3 bases from V and 4 bases from J; bases unmatched to any gene: 6. The CDR3 has 14 residues. In germline, CDR1 is DFQATT, CDR2 SNEGSKA (reference sequence). Per the authors' pipeline: Reference gene primer amplification yielded estimated nucleated cell counts. Method: immunoSEQ multiplex PCR; TCRdb's copy keeps in-frame clones and lacks some. The V and J calls and clone size are taken from that table; D and trimming were inferred from the DNA. Of just over 300,000 clones listed, approximately 84% were seen once; the top ten hold around 4.6%.

The sample consisted of PBMCs or T cells enriched from blood (not recorded which). The genes are TRBV20-1 and TRBJ2-4; the match to TRBD2 covers 7 bases. This receptor was obtained from a man aged 25 to 40 who had recovered from COVID-19. Written as DNA, the CDR3 is TGCAGTGCTAGTGGGGCGGGGGTTAAAAACATTCAGTACTTC. It specifies CSASGAGVKNIQYF.